These 8 T cell receptor beta chains came from one sample sequenced in a study of blood T cell repertoires in COVID-19 (TCRdb year 2020). The method behind the library was the immunoSEQ multiplex PCR assay. TCRdb retrieved this table from immuneACCESS and kept in-frame rearrangements only. Not all clones are present; in checked studies, unresolved V genes account for under half, and no reason is known for the remainder. The sample yields tens of thousands of clones; less than 80% were counted once. Roughly a third of the sample is in the top ten clones. Sequenced material: peripheral blood. All receptors derive from a human donor in a cohort sampled during active COVID-19.

V usage is TRBV2 and J usage is TRBJ2-3; 12 bases are shared with TRBD2. The CDR3 length is 14 residues. Germline trimming cut 7 bases from V and 4 bases from J; bases unmatched to any gene: 3. Germline V gives CDR1 SNHLY, CDR2 FYNNEI. The CDR3 region has the DNA TGTGCCAGCATCCTAGCGGGAGGGCCAGATACGCAGTATTTT. Translating gives CASILAGGPDTQYF.

This clone was observed a single time. The chain uses TRBV27 and TRBJ2-3; tentative D call: TRBD2 (5 bases). V was clipped by 6 bases and J by 1 base, with 11 bases between them. The germline gives CDR1 MNHEY, CDR2 SMNVEV (reference sequence). The CDR3 runs to 14 residues. CDR3 residues: CASRGDGRTDTQYF. The CDR3 coding sequence is TGTGCCAGCAGGGGAGACGGGCGCACAGATACGCAGTATTTT.

V and J are TRBV4-1 and TRBJ2-1; TRBD2 is a possible D gene (6 bases). Germline V gene lookup returns CDR1 MGHRA and CDR2 YSYEKL. The V end lost 0 bases, the J end lost 5 bases, and 11 bases lay between the germline ends. The CDR3 is 15 residues long. The CDR3 DNA reads as TGCGCCAGCAGCCAAGATTGGCGGGGAAACAATGAGCAGTTCTTC. Amino acids: CASSQDWRGNNEQFF.

The V and J genes are TRBV25-1 and TRBJ2-3; TRBD2 matches 8 bases. J was trimmed by 3 bases and V by 3 bases; bases with no gene match: 5. Per the germline V gene, CDR1 is MGHDK and CDR2 is SYGVNS. There are 15 residues in the CDR3. In nucleotides, the CDR3 is TGTGCCAGCAGTGATCCGGGACTAGGTACAGATACGCAGTATTTT. Its protein product is CASSDPGLGTDTQYF.

The V and J genes are TRBV7-6 and TRBJ2-3, with TRBD1 identical over 9 bases. The CDR3 has 15 residues. Germline V gene sequence: CDR1 SGHVS, CDR2 FNYEAQ. The junction had 8 bases not matched to a gene; V was cut back by 6 bases and J by 4 bases. Here the CDR3 DNA reads TGTGCCAGCAGTCGCGGACAGGGGATGTCAGATACGCAGTATTTT. As protein: CASSRGQGMSDTQYF.

V is TRBV28 and J is TRBJ1-4; TRBD1 is a possible D gene (6 bases). V gave up 4 bases and J gave up 5 bases, with 17 bases separating them. The CDR3 is 16 amino acids. Germline CDR1 MDHEN, CDR2 SYDVKM. In DNA form, the CDR3 reads TGTGCCAGCAGTTCTTATCGACAGGCGGACAATGAAAAACTGTTTTTT. Protein sequence: CASSSYRQADNEKLFF.

This clone has only a few counts. The gene calls are TRBV11-1 and TRBJ2-5, with 9 bases matching TRBD1. After removal of 6 bases from V and 5 bases from J, the junction contained 7 bases not matched to a gene. Per germline, CDR1 SGHAT and CDR2 FQDESV (reference sequence). The CDR3 consists of 14 residues. CDR3 region: CASSRTGGTETQYF. The CDR3 DNA follows: TGTGCCAGCAGTCGTACAGGGGGCACGGAGACCCAGTACTTC.

This clone was picked up a small number of times. The chain recombines TRBV13 with TRBJ1-6; a weak D match, TRBD1 (5 bases). The CDR3 spans 14 residues. Between the trimmed V and J ends, which lost 1 base and 10 bases, there was a span of 11 bases. Per the germline V gene, CDR1 is PRHDT and CDR2 is FYEKMQ (reference sequence). The CDR3 region is CASSLDGANSPLHF. DNA of the CDR3: TGTGCCAGCAGCTTAGATGGGGCCAACTCACCCCTCCACTTT.